Following are 15 T cell receptor beta chains from one sample sequenced in a study of blood T cells in healthy people across ages (dated by TCRdb to 2014 to 2015). Libraries were constructed by 5' RACE. The data were produced on an Illumina HiSeq 2500. The second PCR ran for roughly 7 to 12 cycles and used a J-beta primer mix along with a sample-barcoded 5' primer. Using fastp trimming at Q25 and MiXCR clonotype assembly, TCRdb reanalyzed the public sequencing data and kept in-frame beta chains. Each entry is one CDR3 protein sequence, shown with its most common DNA and genes. Within this sample are about 690,000 distinct CDR3 sequences, with 40% to 45% of them counted one time only. The biggest ten clones account for around 32% of the sample. Sequencing was performed on blood. These receptors all stem from an elderly man in good health.

This rearrangement joins TRBV7-9 to TRBJ2-3, with 8 positions matching TRBD2. The germline V gene encodes CDR1 SEHNR and CDR2 FQNEAQ (reference sequence). With 4 bases clipped from V and 6 bases from J, the junction kept 9 bases outside the gene matches. The CDR3 is made up of 15 amino acids. In nucleotides, the CDR3 is TGTGCCAGCAGCTCGCTGCGGGGGGATAAGGATACGCAGTATTTT. Amino acids: CASSSLRGDKDTQYF.

The rearrangement uses TRBV30 and TRBJ2-2; D gene uncertain. Germline V gives CDR1 GTSNPN, CDR2 SVGIG (reference sequence). The CDR3 covers 11 residues. Between the trimmed V and J ends, which lost 4 bases and 4 bases, there was a span of 4 bases. CDR3: CAWKGTGELFF. CDR3 in DNA: TGTGCCTGGAAGGGCACCGGGGAGCTGTTTTTT.

This clonotype was counted a few times. The chain joins TRBV4-3 to TRBJ2-3, with D uncertain. Germline loops: CDR1 LGHNA, CDR2 YSLEER. The V end was cut by 0 bases, the J end by 10 bases, with 14 bases between. The CDR3 covers 14 residues. The chain's CDR3 is CASSQDKERVPQYF. In DNA form, the CDR3 reads TGCGCCAGCAGCCAAGATAAGGAACGAGTACCGCAGTATTTT.

Turning to this clonotype: A read error is possible here, since a much larger clone lies one base away. The CDR3 here is CATQRRDDMRYF. CDR3 nucleotides: TGTGCCACCCAGCGCCGGGACGATATGCGGTATTTT. J is TRBJ2-3 and V is TRBV21-1; the listed D gene, TRBD1, was not tested against the DNA. TRBV21-1 is listed as a pseudogene. CDR3 length: 12 amino acids.

The V gene is TRBV5-1, the J gene TRBJ2-3; 9 bases map to TRBD2. The CDR3 is made up of 16 amino acids. Per the germline V gene, CDR1 is SGHRS and CDR2 is YFSETQ. V lost 0 bases, J lost 2 bases, and 4 bases stayed unmatched. CDR3: CASSLVLGLATDTQYF. The CDR3 bases are TGCGCCAGCAGCTTGGTATTGGGACTAGCCACAGATACGCAGTATTTT.

This clonotype appeared a few times. The rearrangement uses TRBV12-3 or TRBV12-4 and TRBJ2-3, with 8 bases that match TRBD2. Trimming took 6 bases from V and 1 from J; bases not matched to a gene: 6. The CDR3 has 15 residues. The CDR3 loop is CASSARRGGTDTQYF. The CDR3 DNA reads as TGTGCCAGCAGCGCTCGGCGGGGGGGCACAGATACGCAGTATTTT.

There are a few counts of this clonotype. The chain combines TRBV12-3 or TRBV12-4 with TRBJ2-7; 9 bases fit TRBD1. This CDR3 comprises 15 residues. V lost 6 bases, J lost 4 bases, and 10 bases stayed unmatched. The CDR3 protein is CASSSTGGSSYEQYF. The CDR3 nucleotides are TGTGCCAGCAGCTCTACAGGGGGCTCATCGTACGAGCAGTACTTC.

There are a few counts of this clonotype. The chain combines TRBV7-2 with TRBJ2-1; the match to TRBD2 covers 12 bases. The CDR3 consists of 15 residues. V was pared by 5 bases and J by 7 bases, with 6 bases of the junction left unmatched. The germline gives CDR1 SGHTA, CDR2 FQGNSA. For the CDR3, the DNA is TGTGCCAGCAGCCAGGGACTAGCGGGCCAAAATGAGCAGTTCTTC. Its translation is CASSQGLAGQNEQFF.

The rearrangement links TRBV7-2 to TRBJ1-1; weak D call: TRBD1 (5 bases). Trimming took 7 bases from V and 1 from J, leaving 16 bases between them. This CDR3 has 15 residues. Germline CDR1 reads SGHTA; CDR2 reads FQGNSA. The chain's CDR3 is CASTLRAQANTEAFF. The CDR3 DNA sequence: TGTGCCAGCACCCTACGGGCACAGGCGAACACTGAAGCTTTCTTT.

This clonotype has ten or more counts. In DNA, the CDR3 is TGTGCCAGCAGCTCAACCACCTACGAGCAGTACTTC. It translates to CASSSTTYEQYF. The genes are TRBV7-9 and TRBJ2-7, with unresolved D. The CDR3 extends over 12 amino acids. The V and J ends lost 4 bases and 2 bases respectively, with 6 bases between them. CDR1 SEHNR and CDR2 FQNEAQ come from the germline V gene (reference sequence).

V is TRBV4-2 and J is TRBJ2-5; D is undetermined. CDR3 length: 14 amino acids. The germline CDR1 and CDR2 sequences are LGHNA and YNFKEQ. V lost 0 bases and J 5 bases, leaving 10 bases between the germline ends. The CDR3 DNA sequence: TGTGCCAGCAGCCAAGATGTAGGTGAGGAGACCCAGTACTTC. The encoded protein is CASSQDVGEETQYF.

The V and J genes are TRBV27 and TRBJ2-7; 9 bases agree with TRBD2. The CDR3 contains 14 residues. CDR1 is MNHEY, CDR2 SMNVEV, per germline (reference sequence). Trimming removed 7 bases from V and 7 bases from J; junction bases left unmatched: 11. The CDR3 nucleotides read TGTGCCAGCACCCGTCTAGCGGGGAACAATGAGCAGTACTTC. Amino acid sequence: CASTRLAGNNEQYF.

This clonotype came up a few times. The chain recombines TRBV12-3 or TRBV12-4 with TRBJ2-3; TRBD2 matches 9 bases. The CDR3 is 15 residues long. The ends lost 8 bases at V and 1 base at J; junction bases unmatched: 7. The CDR3 loop is CASSPAGGGTDTQYF. The DNA of the CDR3 is TGTGCCAGCTCCCCCGCGGGGGGGGGCACAGATACGCAGTATTTT.

The gene calls are TRBV29-1 and TRBJ2-1; 7 nucleotides line up with TRBD1. The germline V gene encodes CDR1 SQVTM and CDR2 ANQGSEA. The length of the CDR3 is 12 residues. CDR3 region: CSVDREEWEQFF. As DNA, the CDR3 is TGCAGTGTAGACAGGGAAGAATGGGAGCAGTTCTTC.

V is TRBV20-1 and J is TRBJ2-3, with 7 bases fitting TRBD2. Germline V CDR1 and CDR2: DFQATT, SNEGSKA (reference sequence). Trimming cost V 3 bases and J 3 bases; bases outside gene matches: 9. This CDR3 has 15 amino acids. In nucleotides, the CDR3 is TGCAGTGCTAGCGGGCGGGGGAGGGGTACAGATACGCAGTATTTT. Its protein is CSASGRGRGTDTQYF.